The clone carrying this T cell receptor (beta chain) was observed once. In the same sample, other DNA sequences code for this CDR3. This sample was included in a study of blood T cell repertoires in COVID-19. Profiled with immunoSEQ multiplex PCR; TCRdb holds only in-frame clones, not every one. The data show about 120,000 clones, roughly four fifths seen once. Sequencing was performed on peripheral blood. The clonotype originates from a middle-aged man with acute or convalescent COVID-19.

The CDR3 nucleotides read TGTGCCAGCAGCCTCGCGGGGAATGAGCAGTTCTTC. Its translation is CASSLAGNEQFF. The gene calls are TRBV12-3 or TRBV12-4 and TRBJ2-1; TRBD2 might be the D (6 bases). The CDR3 is 12 amino acids. V lost 6 bases, J lost 7 bases, and 10 bases lay in between.